The TCR beta chain under discussion was sequenced for a study of cytomegalovirus exposure and HLA in healthy donors. Study results and caveats: In a later analysis, HLA-associated TCR beta chains were more clonally expanded than equally common others. When the data were analyzed later, several of the most significant clusters appeared to be linked to common viral pathogens. Researchers counted around 150 TCR beta chains as cytomegalovirus-associated.

Notes on this clone: Antigen unknown. One end of the junction is discordant with germline, which a read error may explain.

The PCR had 60 Vbeta and 13 Jbeta primers. The method was immunoSEQ multiplex PCR; TCRdb's version includes in-frame clones alone and lacks a portion of them. The data show some 200,000 clones, with less than 80% seen just once and about 0.22% held by the top ten. The CDR3 covers 9 residues. CDR1 and CDR2 (germline): LGHDT, YNNKEL (reference sequence). V is TRBV3-1 (or the pseudogene TRBV3-2) and J is TRBJ2-7; tentative D call: TRBD1 (5 bases). This receptor was obtained from a girl aged 2-10 years in good health and CMV-seronegative. Material for sequencing was PBMCs. The CDR3 bases are TGCAGGGATCTCCGCGAGCAGTACTTC. This codes for CRDLREQYF.